The clone carrying this T cell receptor beta chain was picked up many times. The data originate from a study of beta chain features in type 1 diabetes. On the study more broadly: Sorted cells numbering under 110 million were examined across all samples.

Isolated RNA was reverse transcribed in full, so expressed TCRB transcripts were sequenced. Libraries were prepared by immunoSEQ multiplex PCR; TCRdb keeps only in-frame clonotypes and omits some of them. The repertoire includes about 290,000 clones, approximately 8.1% of them detected once, and approximately 0.93% sits in the top ten. The germline V gene has CDR1 SEHNR and CDR2 FQNEAQ (reference sequence). The V and J ends lost 4 bases and 2 bases respectively, with 13 bases between them. This CDR3 spans 15 amino acids. The sample was central memory CD4+ T cells from blood. This clonotype was sampled from a young woman in good health. The V and J genes are TRBV7-9 and TRBJ2-3; D may be TRBD1 or TRBD2 (5 bases each). CDR3: CASSSPIGTTDTQYF. CDR3 DNA: TGTGCCAGCAGCTCCCCTATTGGGACCACAGATACGCAGTATTTT.